Included here is one T cell receptor beta chain sequence, with context. Germline assignment: CDR1 LNHDA and CDR2 SQIVND (reference sequence). The CDR3 is 15 residues long. V shed 1 base, J shed 5 bases, and the junction held 0 bases outside the gene matches. The record originates from a study of cytomegalovirus exposure and HLA in healthy donors. The PCR had 60 Vbeta and 13 Jbeta primers. The assay was immunoSEQ multiplex PCR, and TCRdb's table has in-frame clones only and misses some. The sample table sets out approximately 37,000 clones. The sequenced sample was PBMCs. The TCR comes from a man between 35 and 55 years old in good health and CMV-seropositive. This chain joins TRBV19 and TRBJ2-2; 11 bases match TRBD1. The CDR3 DNA reads as TGTGCCAGTAGTATAGGGGACAGGGGGACCGGGGAGCTGTTTTTT. It is translated as CASSIGDRGTGELFF.